A single sample gave rise to the 15 T cell receptor beta chains below, sequenced in a study of T cell clonality in common variable immunodeficiency (dated by TCRdb to between 2014 and 2017). The library was produced with the immunoSEQ multiplex PCR assay. TCRdb limited this immuneACCESS table to in-frame rearrangements with V and J called. A share of clones is missing; checked studies link under half to unresolved V genes, and the rest is unexplained. The table records some 53,000 clones for this sample, and not one of them appears only once. Around 3.2% of the sample goes to the ten largest clones. Sample: peripheral blood mononuclear cells. These receptors were obtained from a person between 18 and 69 years old in good health.

This clone was counted ten times or more. The read terminates 3 residues before the CDR3 end, so the remaining end is supplied by the germline J gene. The chain is built from TRBV20-1 and TRBJ1-1, with D perhaps TRBD1 (6 bases). The CDR3 loop spans 14 amino acids. The ends were cut back, 0 bases at V and 7 bases at J, with 15 bases in the middle. CDR1 is DFQATT, CDR2 SNEGSKA, per germline (reference sequence). The part of the CDR3 DNA that was read is TGCAGTGCTAGAGATGGGAAACAGGGCAGTGAA. It translates to CSARDGKQGSE. The full CDR3 sequence reads CSARDGKQGSEAFF.

This clone occurred many times. The read finishes 3 residues shy of the CDR3 end, and the germline J gene is used to complete it. This chain links TRBV20-1 with TRBJ2-3, with D possibly TRBD1 on 5 matching bases. CDR3 size: 12 residues. The germline V gene has CDR1 DFQATT and CDR2 SNEGSKA (reference sequence). CDR3 DNA (partial): TGCAGTGCTAGACCAGGGATAGAGACG. It yields the protein CSARPGIET. The complete CDR3 sequence is CSARPGIETQYF.

This clone was counted at least ten times. The DNA ends 3 residues before the CDR3 does, and the rest of the CDR3 is filled in from the germline J gene. The rearrangement uses TRBV7-9 and TRBJ2-7, with D unresolved. Germline-derived CDR1 and CDR2 are SEHNR and FQNEAQ (reference sequence). The CDR3 covers 11 residues. V gave up 3 bases and J gave up 5 bases, with 5 bases separating them. CDR3 DNA, as far as it was read: TGTGCCAGCAGCTTTAGTAACGAG. Translating it yields CASSFSNE. In full, the CDR3 is CASSFSNEQYF.

This clone was seen only a few times. Read coverage stops 3 residues before the CDR3 terminus; the germline J gene supplies the remainder. This chain connects TRBV7-9 to TRBJ2-2, with D possibly being TRBD1 (5 bases). Germline V lookup: CDR1 SEHNR, CDR2 FQNEAQ (reference sequence). The CDR3 contains 15 residues. CDR3 bases read: TGTGCCAGCAGCCCCAACTTGGGGCATAATTCACCG. It encodes CASSPNLGHNSP. The whole CDR3 reads CASSPNLGHNSPLFF.

This clone was observed a handful of times. The missing CDR3 end, 3 residues past where the read stops, is filled in from the germline J gene. The chain carries TRBV7-3 and TRBJ2-1, with 14 positions matching TRBD2. The germline V gene has CDR1 SGHTA and CDR2 FQGTGA. The length of the CDR3 is 15 residues. Trimming took 5 bases from V and 8 from J; bases not matched to a gene: 5. The CDR3 bases that were read are TGTGCCAGCAGCCCGGGACTAGCGGGAGTCGATGAG. It yields the protein CASSPGLAGVDE. The CDR3 in full is CASSPGLAGVDEQFF. The full variable domain, its missing parts supplied by reference TRBV7-3 and TRBJ2-1, is GAGVSQTPSNKVTEKGKYVELRCDPISGHTALYWYRQSLGQGPEFLIYFQGTGAADDSGLPNDRFFAVRPEGSVSTLKIQRTERGDSAVYLCASSPGLAGVDEQFFGPGTRLTVL.

This clone occurred many times. The CDR3 end lies 3 residues beyond the end of the read and is filled in from the germline J gene. The genes are TRBV5-1 and TRBJ2-1; D unresolved. This CDR3 has 15 amino acids. From germline, CDR1 is SGHRS and CDR2 YFSETQ. Trimming took off 4 bases at V and 7 bases at J, with 18 bases between the two ends. The DNA read from the CDR3 is TGCGCCAGCAGCCCCCAAGCCGGCAGGAGTAATGAG. The encoded protein is CASSPQAGRSNE. The whole CDR3 protein is CASSPQAGRSNEQFF.

Many counts were recorded for this clone. CDR3 DNA, as far as it was read: TGTGCCATCAGTGACCCGACACAGGGTACG. As protein: CAISDPTQGT. The complete CDR3 sequence is CAISDPTQGTQYF. This chain links TRBV10-3 with TRBJ2-3; a possible D gene is TRBD1 (6 bases). The observed sequence ends 3 residues before the CDR3 terminus, with the missing tail filled in from the germline J gene. V lost 3 bases, J lost 8 bases, and 12 bases lay in between. Germline V gene lookup returns CDR1 ENHRY and CDR2 SYGVKD. The CDR3 sequence is 13 residues long.

This clone was detected many times. With the read ending 3 residues before the CDR3 end, the germline J gene is used to fill in that end. The chain is built from TRBV5-6 and TRBJ1-3; a weak D match, TRBD1 (6 bases). The germline V gene has CDR1 SGHDT and CDR2 YYEEEE. This CDR3 is 12 amino acids long. CDR3 bases read: TGTGCCAGCAGCCCACTAAACAGGGAC. Protein: CASSPLNRD. The CDR3 in full is CASSPLNRDIYF.

This clone was detected ten times or more. The CDR3 end lies 3 residues beyond the end of the read and is filled in from the germline J gene. The chain links TRBV5-1 to TRBJ1-1; 7 positions match TRBD1. The CDR3 loop spans 14 amino acids. The germline V gene encodes CDR1 SGHRS and CDR2 YFSETQ. The CDR3 bases that were read are TGCGCCAGCAGCTCCGACAGGGTGGGGTTTAGG. Its translation: CASSSDRVGFR. The entire CDR3 is CASSSDRVGFRAFF.

This clone was counted ten times or more. The DNA ends 3 residues before the CDR3 does, and the rest of the CDR3 is filled in from the germline J gene. This chain links TRBV30 with TRBJ1-1, with 7 bases lining up with TRBD1. V was clipped by 0 bases and J by 2 bases; unmatched bases: 6. In germline, CDR1 is GTSNPN, CDR2 SVGIG (reference sequence). The CDR3 length is 15 residues. CDR3 protein: CAWSVAGGRNTEAFF. Partial CDR3 DNA: TGTGCCTGGAGTGTGGCAGGGGGGCGAAACACTGAA. The complete variable domain, with remaining parts taken from reference TRBV30 and TRBJ1-1, reads SQTIHQWPATLVQPVGSPLSLECTVEGTSNPNLYWYRQAAGRGLQLLFYSVGIGQISSEVPQNLSASRPQDRQFILSSKKLLLSDSGFYLCAWSVAGGRNTEAFFGQGTRLTVV.

This clone was counted many times. The CDR3 goes on 3 residues after the read ends, and that part is filled in from the germline J gene. The J gene is TRBJ1-6, the V gene TRBV2; 8 nucleotides agree with TRBD1. With V trimmed by 7 bases and J by 5 bases, 4 bases remained unmatched. The CDR3 is made up of 14 amino acids. CDR1 and CDR2 from the germline V gene are SNHLY and FYNNEI. The part of the CDR3 DNA that was read is TGTGCCAGCATGCAGGGACAGGATAATTCACCC. Amino acids: CASMQGQDNSP. The entire CDR3 is CASMQGQDNSPLHF. Full variable domain (remainder filled in from reference TRBV2 and TRBJ1-6): EPEVTQTPSHQVTQMGQEVILRCVPISNHLYFYWYRQILGQKVEFLVSFYNNEISEKSEIFDDQFSVERPDGSNFTLKIRSTKLEDSAMYFCASMQGQDNSPLHFGNGTRLTVT.

On this clone: The sequenced fragment ends 3 residues before the CDR3 boundary, so the rest is inferred from the germline J gene. V and J are TRBV7-9 and TRBJ1-1; unclear D gene. V was cut by 5 bases and J by 1 base, with 8 bases left in between. The V gene's germline CDR1 is SEHNR and CDR2 FQNEAQ (reference sequence). The CDR3 totals 13 residues. The CDR3: CASSLSRNTEAFF. CDR3 bases read: TGTGCCAGCAGCCTTTCCAGGAACACTGAA.

Points on this clone: The read finishes 3 residues shy of the CDR3 end, and the germline J gene is used to complete it. The chain employs TRBV19 and TRBJ2-2; 14 positions match TRBD2. Germline loops: CDR1 LNHDA, CDR2 SQIVND (reference sequence). The CDR3 totals 17 residues. The covered CDR3 bases are TGTGCCAGTAGTATGGGGGGACTAGCGGGGGAGAGTGGGAAG. Amino acid sequence: CASSMGGLAGESGK. The CDR3 as a whole reads CASSMGGLAGESGKLFF.

This clone came up many times. The observed sequence ends 3 residues before the CDR3 terminus, with the missing tail filled in from the germline J gene. The chain employs TRBV2 and TRBJ1-2, with TRBD1 as a possible D gene (6 bases). The CDR3 runs 13 residues. From germline, CDR1 is SNHLY and CDR2 FYNNEI. The CDR3 DNA, read in part, is TGTGCCAGCATAGGGGACACCTCTGGAGGC. Encoded protein: CASIGDTSGG. The whole CDR3 region reads CASIGDTSGGYTF.

A few counts support this clone. The read is 3 residues too short to cover the CDR3 end, so that end is filled in from the germline J gene. The chain has TRBV7-6 and TRBJ2-4, with D tentatively TRBD1 (6 bases). The CDR3 runs to 15 residues. Germline lookup yields CDR1 SGHVS and CDR2 FNYEAQ. CDR3 bases read: TGTGCCAGCAGCTTAGTAGGGGGTTCGGGGTATGGT. It yields the protein CASSLVGGSGYG. The whole CDR3 reads CASSLVGGSGYGQYF.